This T cell receptor beta chain is from a study of neoadjuvant anti-PD-1 for oral cavity cancer. Most tumor samples had approximately 4.6 ug input DNA in two replicates. This table comes from immunoSEQ multiplex PCR, and its TCRdb copy is limited to in-frame clones, with some not included. The profile shows 6,000 to 8,000 clones, about 50% of them singletons. Note on this clone: Its antigen is still unknown.

The CDR3 is 14 residues long. Germline CDR1 reads LGHNA; CDR2 reads YSLEER. V was shortened by 1 base and J by 8 bases, with 13 bases between the two germline ends. General study findings and limits: Pretreatment Treg/Th17 ratio correlated inversely with post-treatment tumor clonality.

The chain links TRBV4-3 to TRBJ2-3; D remains ambiguous. The source is a person between 40 and 79 years old with oral cavity squamous cell carcinoma. The sequencing here drew on tumor tissue, taken before nivolumab (anti-PD-1) treatment. The CDR3 bases are TGCGCCAGCAGCCAAGCGAGTTATGCTATTACGCAGTATTTT. Protein product: CASSQASYAITQYF.